This T cell receptor (beta chain) is from a study of cytomegalovirus exposure and HLA in healthy donors. General study points: The investigators catalogued about 170 TCR beta chains as cytomegalovirus-associated. Later, an analysis showed that TCR beta chains associated with HLA were more clonally expanded than others that were equally common.

On this clone itself: The antigen remains undetermined.

PCR employed 60 Vbeta and 13 Jbeta primers. This table comes from immunoSEQ multiplex PCR, and its TCRdb copy is limited to in-frame clones, with some not included. This sample has roughly 150,000 clones, with approximately 88% found just once. With 6 bases clipped from V and 3 bases from J, the junction kept 7 bases outside the gene matches. The germline CDR1 and CDR2 sequences are KGHSH and LQKENI. The CDR3 consists of 15 residues. This chain links TRBV18 with TRBJ2-3; the match to TRBD1 covers 9 bases. Sample: PBMCs. This clonotype was sampled from a boy aged 2 to 10 in good health and CMV-seronegative. The CDR3 DNA is TGTGCCAGCTCGCTAACAGGGGGCTTTACAGATACGCAGTATTTT. Translating gives CASSLTGGFTDTQYF.